This T cell receptor (beta chain) was sequenced in a study of cytomegalovirus exposure and HLA in healthy donors. The PCR was carried out with 60 Vbeta primers and 13 Jbeta primers. Using immunoSEQ multiplex PCR, the repertoire was profiled, and TCRdb retains in-frame clones only, with some absent. Seen here are some 120,000 clones, approximately 8.6% observed once, and the top ten hold 6%. This clone was observed a few times. Germline assignment: CDR1 SGHNT and CDR2 YYREEE (reference sequence). V shed 0 bases and J 5 bases; nucleotides not matched to a gene: 13. The CDR3 is 19 residues long. What was sequenced was PBMCs. This sequence was found in a woman aged 40 to 50 in good health and CMV-seropositive. The chain uses TRBV5-4 and TRBJ2-3, with TRBD2 matching over 12 bases. The CDR3, as DNA: TGTGCCAGCAGCTTGGGGCTCGGACTAGCGGGGACTGGCCGAGATACGCAGTATTTT. It encodes CASSLGLGLAGTGRDTQYF.